This T cell receptor beta chain was recorded in a study of Ad26.COV2.S vaccination and SARS-CoV-2 variants. In the study overall: The Ad26.COV2.S arm of the COV1001 trial was where the donor was placed. Study-level findings and limits: Overall T cell responses may have been underestimated by the analyses of TCR breadth and depth. While placebo recipients had lower spike-specific TCR breadth, vaccine recipients had more.

The sample holds one count of this clone. Its target is unknown. Clones were sequenced by immunoSEQ multiplex PCR, and TCRdb holds only the in-frame ones, with some missing. The sample records a few hundred thousand clones, roughly 84% being singletons. Treatment noted: some 20 received Ad26.COV2.S at low or high dose, single or two shots; 5 received placebo; per-sample allocation not given. Vaccine and placebo recipients were sampled on day 63 after the first injection. Cohort 1b enrolled adults aged 18-55 years in Boston. Trimming shortened V by 3 bases and J by 0 bases, and 5 bases separated the two germline ends. This CDR3 contains 13 residues.

This sequence was found in a person between 18 and 65 years old who received the Ad26.COV2.S COVID-19 vaccine or a placebo. The sequencing used peripheral blood, collected in a trial of Ad26.COV2.S vaccine versus placebo. The chain combines TRBV12-3 or TRBV12-4 with TRBJ1-1; D is uncertain. This CDR3 reads CASSLRVNTEAFF. DNA for the CDR3: TGTGCCAGCAGTTTGAGAGTGAACACTGAAGCTTTCTTT.